What follows is one T cell receptor (beta chain) and its context. The antigen it recognizes is unknown. This sequence may be a read error, since a much larger clone differs from it by one base. Because the CDR3 is missing its conserved closing phenylalanine or tryptophan, this is likely a read error. The CDR3 adds up to 16 amino acids, both ends counted. Only the CDR3 DNA is retained, 48 bases long and in frame from the first base. Based on the germline V gene, the CDR1 and CDR2 sequences are SGHTA and FQGNSA. V sheds 0 bases and J sheds 7 bases, leaving 17 bases between their ends. Libraries were constructed by 5' RACE. TCRdb lists the instrument as Illumina HiSeq 2500. A second PCR of about 6 to 11 cycles was performed with a sample-barcoded 5' primer and a J-beta primer mix. Each TCR beta cDNA molecule received a unique molecular identifier from a template-switch 5' adaptor carrying 12 random nucleotides. At least 3 million CDR3-containing paired-end reads were obtained from each sample. First-strand cDNA synthesis was performed from all RNA using the Mint cDNA synthesis kit, with priming by a TRBC-specific oligonucleotide. After uracil-DNA glycosylase treatment, a first 18-cycle PCR used universal primers M1SS and BC2_uni_R on all cDNA. The study's own analysis went as follows. Normalization of each sample was performed by random selection of 1 million high-quality reads, each carrying a distinct molecular identifier. Reads with shared molecular identifiers were discarded instead of being binned into consensus sequences. MiTCR, with a Q25 quality threshold and the strictest error-elimination algorithm, was used for CDR3 identification, clonotype clustering and error correction. A nonparametric unseen species model with Euler transformation was used to estimate lower-bound total TCR beta diversity. The raw public reads went through TCRdb reprocessing: fastp at Q25, MiXCR clone calling, in-frame beta chains kept. Every entry covers one CDR3 protein and lists the most common genes and DNA from its rows. The V and J calls and clone size come from TCRdb's table, not from the authors' own analysis. The sample table lists around 1,100,000 distinct CDR3 sequences, more than 30% of them with a count of one. The ten most abundant clones make up roughly 13% of the sample.

The donors were under 40 Caucasian individuals from Russia, aged 6 to 90 years, who were systemically healthy. Ten milliliters of peripheral blood were collected from each donor into EDTA-treated Vacutainer tubes. PBMCs were isolated by Ficoll-Paque density-gradient centrifugation, with at least 6 million obtained per sample. Total RNA was extracted from PBMCs with Trizol reagent, with at least 5 micrograms obtained per sample. For every donor, flow cytometry on a PBMC aliquot measured the percentage of naive CD45RAhigh/CD27high T cells. The sample belongs to a study of blood T cells in healthy people across ages (dated by TCRdb to the mid-2010s). Background on the whole study: In model experiments, template switching captured roughly one uniquely barcoded TCR beta cDNA molecule for every two T cells. Using deep sequencing normalized with unique cDNA molecular identifiers, the study measured how TCR beta repertoire diversity changes with age. The donors were split into four age groups: young (average about 16 years), middle-aged (roughly 39), aged (around 67) and long-lived (roughly 86). To avoid experimental bias, donors of different ages were spread randomly across the sequencing lanes. Two additional independent replicas of 1 million unique cDNA reads from the same blood draw were analyzed for two donors (one aged 18 to 30 and one aged 80 or older).

Results the study describes overall, beyond this receptor: There was a strong correlation between observed TCR beta diversity and the percentage of naive T cells measured by flow cytometry. Compared with the aged group, the long-lived group had more naive CD4+ T cells, fewer expanded clones and increased TCR diversity, a pattern suggesting age selection. As age increased, observed TCR beta diversity per million T cells dropped in a roughly linear way, and a significant reduction was already evident by age roughly 36. Because the CMV infection status of the donors was unknown, age-related changes in expanded clonotypes may potentially have been confounded. Estimates of total diversity based on one million sequenced T cells were regarded as lower bounds and as underestimates. Conclusive comparison of naive and antigen-experienced compartments was prevented by the profiling of bulk unsorted PBMCs.

The sequence links TRBV7-2 to TRBJ2-3; perhaps TRBD1 is the D gene, with 5 bases matching. The clonotype was recovered from a man aged 18 to 29 in good health. Specimen: blood. This receptor carries the CDR3 CASSLAGTGKYHTQYI. DNA sequence: TGTGCCAGCAGCTTAGCGGGAACAGGAAAGTATCATACGCAGTATATT.